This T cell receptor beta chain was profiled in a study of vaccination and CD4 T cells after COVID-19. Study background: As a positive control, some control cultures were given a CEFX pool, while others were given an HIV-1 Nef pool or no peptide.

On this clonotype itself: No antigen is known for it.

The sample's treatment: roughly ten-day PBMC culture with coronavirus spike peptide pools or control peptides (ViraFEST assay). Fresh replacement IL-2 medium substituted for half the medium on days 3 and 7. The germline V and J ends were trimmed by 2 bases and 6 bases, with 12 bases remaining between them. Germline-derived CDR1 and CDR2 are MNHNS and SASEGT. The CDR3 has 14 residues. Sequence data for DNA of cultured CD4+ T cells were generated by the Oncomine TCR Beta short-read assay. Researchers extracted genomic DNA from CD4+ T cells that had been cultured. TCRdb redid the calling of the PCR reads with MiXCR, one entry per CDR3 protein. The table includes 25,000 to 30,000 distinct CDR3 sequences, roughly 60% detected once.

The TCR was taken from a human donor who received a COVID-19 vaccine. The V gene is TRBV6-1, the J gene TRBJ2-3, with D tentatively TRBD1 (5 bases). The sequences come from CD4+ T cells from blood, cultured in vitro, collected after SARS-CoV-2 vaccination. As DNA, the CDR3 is TGTGCCAGCAGTGAAAGGGATAGGGGCGATACGCAGTATTTT. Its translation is CASSERDRGDTQYF.